This T cell receptor beta chain comes out of a study of T-cell reconstitution after alpha-beta-depleted transplantation in children. The ends lost 7 bases at V and 2 bases at J; junction bases unmatched: 6. The CDR3 loop spans 15 amino acids. The library targeted TCRbeta and was prepared with unique molecular identifiers. In TCRdb, the PCR reads were re-called with MiXCR into one record per CDR3 protein. The sample carries some 290,000 distinct CDR3 sequences, approximately 23% recorded once. General study findings and limits: Several hundred expanded graft clones reportedly were the source of alpha-beta T cells about two months after transplant.

As to this clonotype: Its antigen is currently unknown.

Sequenced here: PBMCs, mostly from graft donor cells, sampled 180 days after TCRalphabeta/CD19-depleted stem cell transplant. This TCR derives from a male patient between 10 and 17 years old who had a stem cell transplant for acute lymphoblastic leukemia, so the T cells may come from the graft donor. The chain couples TRBV12-3 or TRBV12-4 to TRBJ2-2; 8 positions match TRBD1. DNA for the CDR3: TGTGCCAGCAAGGCGACAGGGGTCAACACCGGGGAGCTGTTTTTT. This encodes CASKATGVNTGELFF.